What follows are 17 T cell receptor beta chains derived from one specimen sequenced in a study of T cells in Graves' hyperthyroidism and ophthalmopathy. RNA transcripts were the template for amplifying TCR beta CDR3 regions. The TCR CDR3 first-round RT-PCR relied on the HTBI primer set. Each CDR3 protein is one row after TCRdb ran MiXCR on the multiplex PCR reads. Of approximately 430,000 distinct CDR3 sequences listed, over 12% are singletons. Specimen: blood. The receptors were sampled from a man aged 18 to 30 with Graves' ophthalmopathy.

To note about this clonotype: This could be a read error, since a much larger clone is one nucleotide away. The chain has TRBV18 and TRBJ2-5; TRBD2 matches at 11 bases. Trimming at V came to 4 bases and at J to 0 bases, leaving 1 base not matched to a gene. Germline CDR1 is KGHSH and CDR2 is LQKENI. The CDR3 has 15 residues. The CDR3 DNA sequence: TGTGCCAGCTCACGGGGACTAGCGGACCAAGAGACCCAGTACTTC. It translates to CASSRGLADQETQYF.

This clonotype was counted at least ten times. The chain uses TRBV29-1 and TRBJ2-1; no clear D gene. There are 11 residues in the CDR3. Germline lookup yields CDR1 SQVTM and CDR2 ANQGSEA. V shed 8 bases and J shed 4 bases, with 9 bases lying between them. This CDR3 is CSSGRYNEQFF. Here the CDR3 DNA reads TGCAGCTCTGGACGATACAATGAGCAGTTCTTC.

The chain employs TRBV20-1 and TRBJ2-1, with 14 bases lining up with TRBD2. Germline CDR1 DFQATT, CDR2 SNEGSKA (reference sequence). The CDR3 totals 15 residues. Unmatched junction bases numbered 7, after V lost 4 bases and J lost 8 bases. Here the CDR3 reads CSAKTSGRAKHEQFF. For the CDR3, the DNA is TGCAGTGCTAAGACTAGCGGGAGGGCTAAGCATGAGCAGTTCTTC.

This clonotype showed up just a few times. The genes are TRBV27 and TRBJ2-1, with 9 bases aligning to TRBD2. V was pared by 0 bases and J by 15 bases, with 6 bases of the junction left unmatched. CDR1 is MNHEY, CDR2 SMNVEV, per germline (reference sequence). The CDR3 has 13 residues. DNA of the CDR3: TGTGCCAGCAGTTTATCCCTAGCGGGATTTCGGTTCTTC. This translates into CASSLSLAGFRFF.

This clonotype was observed at least ten times. The V gene is TRBV12-3 or TRBV12-4, the J gene TRBJ1-5; no firm D call. Trimming removed 3 bases at V and 3 bases at J, with 9 bases between. CDR3 size: 14 residues. For the CDR3, the DNA is TGTGCCAGCAGTTTGAGTCGCGACAATCAGCCCCAGCATTTT. Its translation: CASSLSRDNQPQHF.

The chain employs TRBV5-1 and TRBJ2-3, with 10 bases identical to TRBD1. Unmatched junction bases numbered 8, after V lost 4 bases and J lost 3 bases. Germline assignment: CDR1 SGHRS and CDR2 YFSETQ. The CDR3 extends over 16 amino acids. CDR3 coding DNA: TGCGCCAGCAGCACGGGACAGGGGACTCGAACAGATACGCAGTATTTT. This codes for CASSTGQGTRTDTQYF.

As for this clonotype: One base away lies a much larger clone, so this may be a sequencing read error. This chain joins TRBV10-3 and TRBJ2-1; TRBD2 is a possible D gene (6 bases). The CDR3 extends over 16 amino acids. The germline gives CDR1 ENHRY, CDR2 SYGVKD. Trimming stripped 2 bases from V and 10 bases from J, with 21 bases between. The chain's CDR3 is CAISETGETSGSEQFF. The CDR3 coding sequence is TGTGCCATCAGTGAGACCGGGGAGACTAGTGGATCCGAGCAGTTCTTC.

This clonotype was seen more than once but under ten times. V is TRBV12-3 or TRBV12-4 and J is TRBJ1-2; the D gene is possibly TRBD1 (5 bases). Trimming removed 1 base at V and 8 bases at J, with 14 bases between. The CDR3 is 14 amino acids. Written as DNA, the CDR3 is TGTGCCAGCAGTTTAGTTCGAGGGGCGGGGGGCTACACCTTC. Translation: CASSLVRGAGGYTF.

This clonotype was detected many times. V is TRBV9 and J is TRBJ1-1, with D possibly matching TRBD1 (5 bases). The CDR3 contains 16 residues. The germline CDR1 and CDR2 sequences are SGDLS and YYNGEE. V was pared by 0 bases and J by 0 bases, with 12 bases between. For the CDR3, the DNA is TGTGCCAGCAGCGTAGAGGCCCAGGGCCTGAACACTGAAGCTTTCTTT. It codes for CASSVEAQGLNTEAFF.

V and J are TRBV9 and TRBJ1-2; D unresolved. Germline V gene sequence: CDR1 SGDLS, CDR2 YYNGEE. V lost 5 bases, J lost 5 bases, and 13 bases lay in between. The CDR3 sequence is 13 residues long. Here the CDR3 reads CASRDRPEYGYTF. The CDR3 DNA is TGTGCCAGCAGGGATAGGCCCGAGTATGGCTACACCTTC.

This clonotype was observed a few times. Here the CDR3 DNA reads TGTGCCAGCAGTAGACAGGACCTCTCTGGGGCCAACGTCCTGACTTTC. It encodes CASSRQDLSGANVLTF. The chain links TRBV6-1 to TRBJ2-6, with TRBD1 as a possible D gene (6 bases). The V gene's germline CDR1 is MNHNS and CDR2 SASEGT. V was shortened by 5 bases and J by 0 bases, with 11 bases between the two germline ends. The CDR3 contains 16 residues.

V usage is TRBV5-1 and J usage is TRBJ2-2, with D unresolved. The V and J ends lost 2 bases and 6 bases respectively, with 5 bases between them. The CDR3 sequence is 12 residues long. Germline V lookup: CDR1 SGHRS, CDR2 YFSETQ. CDR3: CASSFNAGELFF. The CDR3 coding sequence is TGCGCCAGCAGCTTTAACGCCGGGGAGCTGTTTTTT.

The chain recombines TRBV4-2 with TRBJ2-7; the D gene could be TRBD1 or TRBD2 (7 bases each). The CDR3 totals 15 residues. The germline V gene encodes CDR1 LGHNA and CDR2 YNFKEQ. V lost 5 bases and J lost 5, with 19 bases in between. This CDR3 reads CASSASGGDGDEQYF. The CDR3 DNA follows: TGTGCCAGCAGCGCCTCAGGGGGGGACGGGGACGAGCAGTACTTC.

This clonotype was seen a few times. The chain links TRBV6-4 to TRBJ2-3, with 8 bases that match TRBD2. Trimming removed 4 bases from V and 1 base from J; junction bases left unmatched: 7. The germline V gene has CDR1 MRHNA and CDR2 SNTAGT. CDR3 length: 16 residues. The CDR3 DNA follows: TGTGCCAGCAGTGTCACAGCGGGAGCGGGCACAGATACGCAGTATTTT. Amino acids: CASSVTAGAGTDTQYF.

This clonotype was detected ten times or more. The chain couples TRBV18 to TRBJ2-7; the D is unclear. The CDR3 runs to 14 residues. Trimming stripped 3 bases from V and 2 bases from J, with 11 bases between. Germline loops: CDR1 KGHSH, CDR2 LQKENI. CDR3 in amino acids: CASSPQDGPYEQYF. The CDR3 region has the DNA TGTGCCAGCTCACCCCAGGACGGCCCCTACGAGCAGTACTTC. Variable domain in full (rest from reference TRBV18 and TRBJ2-7): NAGVMQNPRHLVRRRGQEARLRCSPMKGHSHVYWYRQLPEEGLKFMVYLQKENIIDESGMPKERFSAEFPKEGPSILRIQQVVRGDSAAYFCASSPQDGPYEQYFGPGTRLTVT.

This clonotype showed up many times. The chain employs TRBV7-3 and TRBJ2-5; D not resolved. Germline CDR1 SGHTA, CDR2 FQGTGA. The CDR3 contains 15 residues. Trimming cost V 6 bases and J 2 bases, with 16 bases left between them. The chain's CDR3 is CASSLNPSKQETQYF. CDR3 sequence (DNA): TGTGCCAGCAGTCTCAACCCCTCCAAACAAGAGACCCAGTACTTC.

V and J are TRBV9 and TRBJ1-2, with D maybe TRBD1 (6 bases). The CDR3 sequence is 14 residues long. From germline, CDR1 is SGDLS and CDR2 YYNGEE. V was pared by 3 bases and J by 2 bases, with 11 bases between. CDR3 protein: CASSEGDSNYGYTF. CDR3 coding DNA: TGTGCCAGCAGCGAGGGGGACTCAAACTATGGCTACACCTTC.